The 28 T cell receptor beta chains given below trace back to one sample, sequenced in a study of shared clonotypes between healthy human individuals. Profiling relied on immunoSEQ multiplex PCR, and the TCRdb table lists in-frame clones only, not all of them. The profile covers approximately 940,000 clones, with 60% to 85% appearing a single time and roughly 1.5% taken by the ten largest. The sequenced sample was memory CD4+ T cells sorted from blood. As for subset: CD45RA-negative fraction. The receptors derive from a man aged 18 to 29 in good health.

In its sample, this clone was seen a few times. V gene TRBV19 combines with J gene TRBJ1-3; 8 bases match TRBD1. V lost 4 bases, J lost 5 bases, and 10 bases stayed unmatched. From germline, CDR1 is LNHDA and CDR2 SQIVND (reference sequence). CDR3 length: 16 residues. The CDR3 spells CASSSGTGQGRNTIYF. CDR3 coding DNA: TGTGCCAGTAGTAGTGGGACCGGACAGGGAAGAAACACCATATATTTT. The full variable domain, with the rest looked up from reference TRBV19 and TRBJ1-3, is DGGITQSPKYLFRKEGQNVTLSCEQNLNHDAMYWYRQDPGQGLRLIYYSQIVNDFQKGDIAEGYSVSREKKESFPLTVTSAQKNPTAFYLCASSSGTGQGRNTIYFGEGSWLTVV.

This chain links TRBV10-3 with TRBJ2-7; D remains ambiguous. Per germline, CDR1 ENHRY and CDR2 SYGVKD. The CDR3 consists of 14 residues. V shed 0 bases and J shed 4 bases, with 10 bases lying between them. The CDR3 nucleotides are TGTGCCATCAGTGAGTCGGGGAACCCGTACGAGCAGTACTTC. This sequence encodes CAISESGNPYEQYF.

The chain couples TRBV21-1 to TRBJ2-5. TRBV21-1 represents a pseudogene. This CDR3 has 16 amino acids. The DNA of the CDR3 is TGTGCCAGCAGCAAAGATCCCCGGGGCGAGGAGGAGACCCAGTACTTC. Protein sequence: CASSKDPRGEEETQYF.

The rearrangement uses TRBV5-5 and TRBJ1-5; possible D gene TRBD1, 6 bases. From germline, CDR1 is SGHKS and CDR2 YYEKEE (reference sequence). V dropped 4 bases and J dropped 5 bases, with 16 bases sitting between them. This CDR3 has 15 residues. Here the CDR3 DNA reads TGTGCCAGCAGCCCCCGTGTGACAGGAGATCAGCCCCAGCATTTT. Its translation is CASSPRVTGDQPQHF.

This clone was seen just once. V usage is TRBV9 and J usage is TRBJ1-4; maybe TRBD1 (6 bases). The CDR3 runs 13 residues. Germline-derived CDR1 and CDR2 are SGDLS and YYNGEE. V gave up 7 bases and J gave up 8 bases, with 15 bases separating them. CDR3 amino acids: CASGGPGQEKLFF. The CDR3, as DNA: TGTGCCAGCGGGGGGCCAGGGCAGGAAAAACTGTTTTTT.

The rearrangement uses TRBV6-5 and TRBJ2-4, with D unclear. CDR1 and CDR2 from the germline V gene are MNHEY and SVGAGI. The CDR3 has 13 amino acids. Trimming left V 7 bases short and J 7 bases short, with 14 bases between. This CDR3 is CASTRGPSNIQYF. The CDR3 DNA reads as TGTGCCAGCACTCGAGGACCCTCGAACATTCAGTACTTC.

As for this clone: The same CDR3 arises from other DNA sequences in this sample as well. The chain employs TRBV10-1 and TRBJ2-7; TRBD2 aligns across 7 bases. The CDR3 runs to 14 residues. With 3 bases clipped from V and 0 bases from J, the junction kept 2 bases outside the gene matches. The germline V gene has CDR1 WNHNN and CDR2 SYGVQD (reference sequence). This CDR3 reads CASSDGGSSYEQYF. Here the CDR3 DNA reads TGCGCCAGCAGTGACGGCGGGAGCTCCTACGAGCAGTACTTC.

V gene TRBV5-4 combines with J gene TRBJ2-2; unclear D gene. Germline CDR1 reads SGHNT; CDR2 reads YYREEE (reference sequence). CDR3 size: 15 residues. The V end lost 0 bases, the J end lost 0 bases, and 6 bases lay between the germline ends. In nucleotides, the CDR3 is TGTGCCAGCAGCTTGGCACAGACGAACACCGGGGAGCTGTTTTTT. Translation gives CASSLAQTNTGELFF.

The chain has TRBV10-1 and TRBJ2-1; D ambiguous. This CDR3 is 15 amino acids long. The germline V gene has CDR1 WNHNN and CDR2 SYGVQD (reference sequence). V lost 6 bases and J 0 bases, leaving 12 bases between the germline ends. The DNA of the CDR3 is TGCGCCAGCAGCCGGACGGCGAGCTCCTACAATGAGCAGTTCTTC. Its translation: CASSRTASSYNEQFF.

In the case of this clone: The same CDR3 also results from other DNA sequences found in this sample. This rearrangement joins TRBV6-5 to TRBJ2-5; no clear D. Deletions cut 0 bases from V and 1 base from J, with 6 bases between. This CDR3 spans 14 amino acids. Germline CDR1 MNHEY, CDR2 SVGAGI. The CDR3 protein is CASSYSGLQETQYF. The CDR3 region has the DNA TGTGCCAGCAGTTACTCTGGTCTCCAAGAGACCCAGTACTTC.

This chain connects TRBV28 to TRBJ2-3, with D maybe TRBD1 (6 bases). Per the germline V gene, CDR1 is MDHEN and CDR2 is SYDVKM. The ends were cut back, 5 bases at V and 0 bases at J, with 18 bases in the middle. The CDR3 runs to 17 residues. As DNA, the CDR3 is TGTGCCAGCAGTCCTATCCTGGCAGGGGCCAGCACAGATACGCAGTATTTT. Translation: CASSPILAGASTDTQYF.

The J gene is TRBJ2-5, the V gene TRBV2; no firm D call. The CDR3 has 14 amino acids. Germline V lookup: CDR1 SNHLY, CDR2 FYNNEI. Trimming pared 6 bases from V and 1 base from J, leaving 12 bases between. CDR3 residues: CASRARTSQETQYF. The CDR3 coding sequence is TGTGCCAGCAGAGCGCGGACCAGCCAAGAGACCCAGTACTTC.

The chain uses TRBV19 and TRBJ2-2; 7 positions match TRBD2. The V gene end was trimmed by 4 bases and the J gene end by 8 bases; junction bases not matched to a gene: 7. Looked up from germline, CDR1 is LNHDA and CDR2 is SQIVND (reference sequence). This CDR3 comprises 14 residues. CDR3 sequence (DNA): TGTGCCAGTAGTACGGGCGGGAGTGCTGGGGAGCTGTTTTTT. Its protein product is CASSTGGSAGELFF.

The gene calls are TRBV15 and TRBJ2-6; D gene uncertain. This CDR3 contains 16 residues. Germline assignment: CDR1 LNHNV and CDR2 YYDKDF (reference sequence). The ends were cut back, 1 base at V and 1 base at J, with 8 bases in the middle. The CDR3 nucleotides read TGTGCCACCAGCAGAGGTATAGGATCTGGGGCCAACGTCCTGACTTTC. It encodes CATSRGIGSGANVLTF.

This clone occurred once. The chain links TRBV25-1 to TRBJ2-3; D perhaps matches TRBD2 (6 bases). CDR1 is MGHDK, CDR2 SYGVNS, per germline. The CDR3 has 13 amino acids. With 4 bases removed from V and 6 bases from J, the gap between germline ends came to 11 bases. The CDR3 region is CASSVSGGDTQYF. The DNA of the CDR3 is TGTGCCAGCAGTGTGTCTGGAGGGGATACGCAGTATTTT.

The chain employs TRBV2 and TRBJ1-2; D is uncertain. The V end lost 1 base, the J end lost 4 bases, and 10 bases lay between the germline ends. CDR1 is SNHLY, CDR2 FYNNEI, per germline. CDR3 length: 14 amino acids. As DNA, the CDR3 is TGTGCCAGCAGTGAAGTAAGGGTGGCCTATGGCTACACCTTC. Translated, it gives CASSEVRVAYGYTF.

The chain joins TRBV6-1 to TRBJ1-1; D possibly corresponds to TRBD1 (6 bases). V was pared by 7 bases and J by 3 bases, with 15 bases between. CDR1 and CDR2 (germline): MNHNS, SASEGT. The CDR3 has 14 residues. CDR3 sequence (DNA): TGTGCCAGCATCACCGCAGGGGTTCACACTGAAGCTTTCTTT. Translation: CASITAGVHTEAFF.

The chain employs TRBV5-1 and TRBJ2-2, with D unclear. This CDR3 is 15 amino acids long. Germline V gene sequence: CDR1 SGHRS, CDR2 YFSETQ. V lost 0 bases, J lost 0 bases, and 6 bases lay in between. CDR3 region: CASSLATTNTGELFF. Written as DNA, the CDR3 is TGCGCCAGCAGCTTGGCCACAACGAACACCGGGGAGCTGTTTTTT.

The gene calls are TRBV19 and TRBJ2-5; tentatively, D is TRBD2 (6 bases). V lost 11 bases to trimming and J lost 7 bases, with 17 bases between them. The germline gives CDR1 LNHDA, CDR2 SQIVND (reference sequence). The CDR3 has 12 amino acids. Written as DNA, the CDR3 is TGTGCCGTTATGACCTCCGGGGGGACCCAGTACTTC. It yields the protein CAVMTSGGTQYF.

The chain is built from TRBV5-1 and TRBJ2-2; 13 nucleotides line up with TRBD2. Germline lookup yields CDR1 SGHRS and CDR2 YFSETQ. The CDR3 contains 15 residues. Trimming took 4 bases from V and 5 from J; bases not matched to a gene: 2. CDR3 bases: TGCGCCAGCAGCGGACTAGCGGGAGTAACCGGGGAGCTGTTTTTT. This translates into CASSGLAGVTGELFF.

The chain employs TRBV6-5 and TRBJ1-2; weak D call: TRBD1 (5 bases). Trimming took off 6 bases at V and 7 bases at J, with 15 bases between the two ends. Germline V lookup: CDR1 MNHEY, CDR2 SVGAGI. This CDR3 is built from 13 residues. This CDR3 is CASRWKGTGGYTF. CDR3 bases: TGTGCCAGCAGGTGGAAGGGGACGGGTGGCTACACCTTC.

V and J are TRBV5-4 and TRBJ2-3; TRBD1 matches at 9 bases. The CDR3 length is 16 residues. Unmatched junction bases numbered 8, after V lost 4 bases and J lost 2 bases. CDR1 SGHNT and CDR2 YYREEE come from the germline V gene (reference sequence). The CDR3 sequence: CASSLGTGNPTDTQYF. The CDR3 DNA sequence: TGTGCCAGCAGCCTGGGGACAGGGAATCCCACAGATACGCAGTATTTT.

The J gene is TRBJ2-7, the V gene TRBV10-1; D gene uncertain. Germline CDR1 and CDR2: WNHNN and SYGVQD (reference sequence). The germline V and J ends were trimmed by 3 bases and 7 bases, with 13 bases remaining between them. The CDR3 runs to 13 residues. The CDR3 is CASSDGISREQYF. The CDR3 region has the DNA TGCGCCAGCAGTGATGGGATTTCTAGGGAGCAGTACTTC.

The genes are TRBV19 and TRBJ2-1; D perhaps matches TRBD1 (9 bases). V lost 5 bases, J lost 1 base, and 15 bases lay in between. The CDR3 covers 16 residues. The germline CDR1 and CDR2 sequences are LNHDA and SQIVND (reference sequence). CDR3 protein: CASSVAGQGSYNEQFF. In DNA, the CDR3 is TGTGCCAGTAGTGTAGCGGGACAGGGATCCTACAATGAGCAGTTCTTC. Complete variable domain (other parts from reference TRBV19 and TRBJ2-1): DGGITQSPKYLFRKEGQNVTLSCEQNLNHDAMYWYRQDPGQGLRLIYYSQIVNDFQKGDIAEGYSVSREKKESFPLTVTSAQKNPTAFYLCASSVAGQGSYNEQFFGPGTRLTVL.

The chain employs TRBV7-9 and TRBJ1-4; D perhaps matches TRBD1 (5 bases). The V and J ends lost 0 bases and 4 bases respectively, with 9 bases between them. The CDR3 loop spans 15 amino acids. The germline V gene has CDR1 SEHNR and CDR2 FQNEAQ (reference sequence). The CDR3 nucleotides are TGTGCCAGCAGCTTAGCCTCAGGGTTTAATGAAAAACTGTTTTTT. This sequence encodes CASSLASGFNEKLFF.

The table lists this clone with a few counts. The chain recombines TRBV19 with TRBJ1-3, with no clear D. The CDR3 covers 13 residues. Germline V gene sequence: CDR1 LNHDA, CDR2 SQIVND (reference sequence). The ends were cut back, 9 bases at V and 4 bases at J, with 13 bases in the middle. DNA for the CDR3: TGTGCCAGCGGAGGCGGTGGGGGAAACACCATATATTTT. Encoded protein: CASGGGGGNTIYF.

This chain connects TRBV4-1 to TRBJ2-5; tentatively, D is TRBD1 (5 bases). Germline V CDR1 and CDR2: MGHRA, YSYEKL. This CDR3 comprises 15 residues. V lost 4 bases, J lost 1 base, and 13 bases lay in between. The CDR3 region has the DNA TGCGCCAGCAGCCTAAACCAGGGCTCCCAAGAGACCCAGTACTTC. Protein sequence: CASSLNQGSQETQYF.

V usage is TRBV11-2 and J usage is TRBJ2-2; 8 nucleotides align to TRBD2. The CDR3 contains 16 residues. Germline V gene sequence: CDR1 SGHAT, CDR2 FQNNGV. Trimming at V came to 2 bases and at J to 5 bases, leaving 7 bases not matched to a gene. The CDR3 DNA reads TGTGCCAGCAGCTTATTTCGGGCGGGAGGTACCGGGGAGCTGTTTTTT. It codes for CASSLFRAGGTGELFF.